The T cell receptor beta chain described here comes from a study of OX40 agonist ivuxolimab in advanced cancers. J was trimmed by 0 bases and V by 5 bases; bases with no gene match: 11. Germline V gives CDR1 SEHNR, CDR2 FQNEAQ (reference sequence). The CDR3 spans 17 residues. Libraries were prepared by immunoSEQ multiplex PCR; TCRdb keeps only in-frame clonotypes and omits some of them. The table has 25,000 to 30,000 clones, more than 75% seen once; the top ten hold around 33%. The chain carries TRBV7-9 and TRBJ2-3, with 7 bases aligning to TRBD2. The material sequenced was CD4+ or CD8+ T cells sorted from blood, taken in a trial of the OX40 agonist ivuxolimab. The origin of this receptor is an adult with an advanced solid tumor such as melanoma, head and neck, liver or kidney cancer. CDR3 coding DNA: TGTGCCAGCAGCCCCCAGGGCGGGAGATCAAGCACAGATACGCAGTATTTT. It specifies CASSPQGGRSSTDTQYF.